The 16 T cell receptor beta chains below come from one sample, sequenced in a study of cytomegalovirus exposure and HLA in healthy donors. The primer mix had 60 Vbeta and 13 Jbeta primers. Assay used: immunoSEQ multiplex PCR; TCRdb lists only in-frame clones, some missing. The sample lists about 200,000 clones; about 80% were seen once. The sample taken for sequencing was PBMCs. The receptor set was obtained from a man aged 18 to 35 in good health and CMV-seronegative.

The count of this clone is one. The chain couples TRBV27 to TRBJ2-5, with D uncertain. The CDR3 is made up of 11 amino acids. Germline V lookup: CDR1 MNHEY, CDR2 SMNVEV (reference sequence). V was cut by 6 bases and J by 2 bases, with 4 bases left in between. CDR3 residues: CASRTQETQYF. The CDR3 DNA sequence: TGTGCCAGCAGGACACAAGAGACCCAGTACTTC.

The chain joins TRBV11-3 to TRBJ1-3, with D possibly matching TRBD1 (5 bases). Germline V gives CDR1 SGHNT, CDR2 YENEEA. V gave up 8 bases and J gave up 6 bases, with 8 bases separating them. The CDR3 covers 11 residues. CDR3 sequence (DNA): TGTGCCAGCGGGGCCCTAAACACCATATATTTT. Translated, it gives CASGALNTIYF.

This chain uses TRBV18 with TRBJ2-2; TRBD1 agrees at 8 bases. V lost 6 bases to trimming and J lost 4 bases; unmatched junction nucleotides: 4. The CDR3 runs 14 residues. Germline-derived CDR1 and CDR2 are KGHSH and LQKENI. Written as DNA, the CDR3 is TGTGCCAGCTCCGGGACAGGTTCCACCGGGGAGCTGTTTTTT. This encodes CASSGTGSTGELFF.

This chain links TRBV13 with TRBJ2-1; no clear D. V was shortened by 3 bases and J by 10 bases, with 22 bases between the two germline ends. Germline-derived CDR1 and CDR2 are PRHDT and FYEKMQ (reference sequence). The CDR3 has 16 amino acids. CDR3 amino acids: CASSFEATEWATEQFF. In DNA, the CDR3 is TGTGCCAGCAGCTTTGAAGCTACCGAGTGGGCTACGGAGCAGTTCTTC. Supplemented by reference TRBV13 and TRBJ2-1, the full variable domain reads AAGVIQSPRHLIKEKRETATLKCYPIPRHDTVYWYQQGPGQDPQFLISFYEKMQSDKGSIPDRFSAQQFSDYHSELNMSSLELGDSALYFCASSFEATEWATEQFFGPGTRLTVL.

The chain recombines TRBV6-6 with TRBJ2-7, with 7 bases lining up with TRBD1. In germline, CDR1 is MNHNY, CDR2 SVGAGI (reference sequence). V shed 6 bases and J 0 bases; nucleotides not matched to a gene: 5. CDR3 length equals 14 residues. The CDR3 region is CASSPTGSSYEQYF. In DNA, the CDR3 is TGTGCCAGCAGCCCGACAGGGAGCTCCTACGAGCAGTACTTC.

This clone was counted a single time. This chain joins TRBV7-2 and TRBJ1-3; D call uncertain. Looked up from germline, CDR1 is SGHTA and CDR2 is FQGNSA. This CDR3 contains 15 residues. V lost 2 bases, J lost 0 bases, and 8 bases lay in between. DNA of the CDR3: TGTGCCAGCAGCTTAATGAGGGTCTCTGGAAACACCATATATTTT. Translated: CASSLMRVSGNTIYF.

J is TRBJ2-7 and V is TRBV19; 9 nucleotides align to TRBD1. J gave up 0 bases and V 5 bases, and 5 bases lay outside the gene matches. The germline V gene encodes CDR1 LNHDA and CDR2 SQIVND (reference sequence). The CDR3 spans 15 residues. The CDR3 is CASSPGTGSSYEQYF. The CDR3 DNA sequence: TGTGCCAGTAGTCCTGGGACAGGGAGCTCCTACGAGCAGTACTTC.

This clone was observed a few times. Compared with germline, one end of the junction differs, possibly owing to a read error. CDR3 protein: CASSQGTGLRYEQYF. In nucleotides, the CDR3 is TGTGCTAGCAGCCAAGGGACAGGGCTTCGCTACGAGCAGTACTTC. The rearrangement joins TRBV7-7 to TRBJ2-7; 9 bases line up with TRBD1. The CDR3 loop spans 15 amino acids. CDR1 is SSHAT and CDR2 is FNYEAQ in the germline V gene (reference sequence).

This chain connects TRBV4-3 to TRBJ2-2; D not resolved. Germline V gene data show CDR1 as LGHNA and CDR2 as YSLEER. V dropped 0 bases and J dropped 1 base, with 9 bases sitting between them. The CDR3 loop spans 16 amino acids. The CDR3: CASSQEPSRNTGELFF. The CDR3 DNA is TGCGCCAGCAGCCAAGAGCCGAGTAGGAACACCGGGGAGCTGTTTTTT.

A few counts support this clone. The gene calls are TRBV18 and TRBJ2-2; possible D gene TRBD2, 5 bases. Germline loops: CDR1 KGHSH, CDR2 LQKENI. V was shortened by 1 base and J by 1 base, with 10 bases between the two germline ends. The length of the CDR3 is 16 residues. CDR3 bases: TGTGCCAGCTCACCACAGGGCGCGGGGAACACCGGGGAGCTGTTTTTT. Translation gives CASSPQGAGNTGELFF.

This chain uses TRBV6-5 with TRBJ2-7; 9 bases are a match to TRBD1. V was clipped by 2 bases and J by 4 bases; unmatched bases: 6. Germline CDR1 MNHEY, CDR2 SVGAGI. The CDR3 length is 15 residues. The CDR3 reads CASSYTGDREYEQYF. CDR3 sequence (DNA): TGTGCCAGCAGTTACACAGGGGACAGGGAGTACGAGCAGTACTTC.

The CDR3 bases are TGTGCCAGCAGCTTGGGACAGGGCGAACTTAGCAATCAGCCCCAGCATTTT. Translating it yields CASSLGQGELSNQPQHF. The chain employs TRBV11-2 and TRBJ1-5; 9 nucleotides match TRBD1. The ends lost 3 bases at V and 0 bases at J; junction bases unmatched: 6. The length of the CDR3 is 17 residues. The germline CDR1 and CDR2 sequences are SGHAT and FQNNGV.

This sequence joins TRBV6-5 and TRBJ2-3, with 10 positions matching TRBD2. V was pared by 6 bases and J by 0 bases, with 3 bases of the junction left unmatched. CDR1 and CDR2 from the germline V gene are MNHEY and SVGAGI. The CDR3 has 15 residues. CDR3 sequence (DNA): TGTGCCAGCAGCAGCGGGGGGGCCAGCACAGATACGCAGTATTTT. It encodes CASSSGGASTDTQYF.

This clone was detected only once. This chain uses TRBV9 with TRBJ1-2; D call uncertain. The V gene lost 4 bases and the J gene lost 3 bases, with 10 bases spanning the gap. Germline V CDR1 and CDR2: SGDLS, YYNGEE. The CDR3 is 13 amino acids. CDR3 sequence reads: CASSPSEDYGYTF. For the CDR3, the DNA is TGTGCCAGCAGCCCCTCGGAGGACTATGGCTACACCTTC. The full variable domain, its missing parts supplied by reference TRBV9 and TRBJ1-2, is DSGVTQTPKHLITATGQRVTLRCSPRSGDLSVYWYQQSLDQGLQFLIQYYNGEERAKGNILERFSAQQFPDLHSELNLSSLELGDSALYFCASSPSEDYGYTFGSGTRLTVV.

This rearrangement joins TRBV6-1 to TRBJ1-2; the D is unclear. The V end lost 5 bases, the J end lost 4 bases, and 14 bases lay between the germline ends. Germline V gene sequence: CDR1 MNHNS, CDR2 SASEGT. CDR3 length: 14 residues. This CDR3 reads CASSSTQDPYGYTF. DNA of the CDR3: TGTGCCAGCAGTTCCACTCAGGATCCCTATGGCTACACCTTC.

The J gene is TRBJ2-3, the V gene TRBV5-6; no reliable D call. Trimming removed 4 bases from V and 4 bases from J, with 19 bases in between. The CDR3 has 16 residues. Germline V CDR1 and CDR2: SGHDT, YYEEEE. The CDR3: CASSGRVFLGSDTQYF. CDR3 nucleotides: TGTGCCAGCAGCGGCCGGGTTTTTCTGGGTTCAGATACGCAGTATTTT.